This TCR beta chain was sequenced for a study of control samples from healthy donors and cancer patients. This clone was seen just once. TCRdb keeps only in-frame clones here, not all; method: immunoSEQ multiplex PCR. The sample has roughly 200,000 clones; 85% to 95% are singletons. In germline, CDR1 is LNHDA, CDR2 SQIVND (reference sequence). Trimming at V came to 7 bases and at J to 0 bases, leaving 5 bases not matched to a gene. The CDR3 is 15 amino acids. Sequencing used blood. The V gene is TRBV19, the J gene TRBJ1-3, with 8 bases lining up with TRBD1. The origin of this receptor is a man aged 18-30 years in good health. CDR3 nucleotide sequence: TGTGCCAGTACCCCCGGACAGGGCTCTGGAAACACCATATATTTT. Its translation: CASTPGQGSGNTIYF.